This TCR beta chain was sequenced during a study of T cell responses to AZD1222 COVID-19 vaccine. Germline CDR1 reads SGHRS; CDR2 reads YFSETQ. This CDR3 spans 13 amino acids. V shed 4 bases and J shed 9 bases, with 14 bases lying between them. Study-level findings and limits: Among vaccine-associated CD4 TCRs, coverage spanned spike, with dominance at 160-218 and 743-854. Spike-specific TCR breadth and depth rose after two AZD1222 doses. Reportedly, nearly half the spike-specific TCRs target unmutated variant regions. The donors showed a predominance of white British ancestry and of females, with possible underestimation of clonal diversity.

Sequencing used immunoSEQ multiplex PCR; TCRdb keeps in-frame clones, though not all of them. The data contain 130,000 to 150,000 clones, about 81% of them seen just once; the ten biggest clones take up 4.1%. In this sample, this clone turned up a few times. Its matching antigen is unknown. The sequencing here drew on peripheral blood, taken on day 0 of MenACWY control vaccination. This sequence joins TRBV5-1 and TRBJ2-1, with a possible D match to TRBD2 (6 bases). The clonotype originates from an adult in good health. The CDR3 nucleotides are TGCGCCAGCAGCCCAGTACTAGCAACTGAGCAGTTCTTC. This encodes CASSPVLATEQFF. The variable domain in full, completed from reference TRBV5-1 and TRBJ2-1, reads KAGVTQTPRYLIKTRGQQVTLSCSPISGHRSVSWYQQTPGQGLQFLFEYFSETQRNKGNFPGRFSGRQFSNSRSEMNVSTLELGDSALYLCASSPVLATEQFFGPGTRLTVL.